The T cell receptor beta chain described here comes from a study of cytomegalovirus exposure and HLA in healthy donors. Study results and caveats: Earlier results showed most TCR beta V segments being productive about 87% or about 30% of the time.

The PCR had 60 Vbeta and 13 Jbeta primers. TCRdb's table, derived via immunoSEQ multiplex PCR, lists solely in-frame clones and lacks some. The sample has around 210,000 clones, over 75% seen once. This clone was counted between two and nine times. What it binds is unknown. Germline-derived CDR1 and CDR2 are ENHRY and SYGVKD. The CDR3 contains 15 residues. The junction had 4 bases not matched to a gene; V was cut back by 0 bases and J by 6 bases. This sequence joins TRBV10-3 and TRBJ1-4; 7 bases align to TRBD1. The origin of this receptor is a boy aged 5-17 years in good health and CMV-seronegative. Sequencing was carried out using PBMCs. DNA for the CDR3: TGTGCCATCAGTGAGTCGAGGCAGGGGGATGAAAAACTGTTTTTT. The encoded protein is CAISESRQGDEKLFF.